The rows below give T cell receptor beta chains drawn from one sample of a study of T cell changes during pregnancy in multiple sclerosis. The method was immunoSEQ multiplex PCR; TCRdb's version includes in-frame clones alone and lacks a portion of them. The profile shows roughly 99,000 clones, around 90% of them singletons. The sample was peripheral blood, taken in the third trimester of pregnancy. The receptors stem from a female donor in good health, enrolled as a control in a pregnancy study. Each CDR3 is given with its conserved first and last residue. Fields, in order: CDR3 DNA, CDR3 protein, J gene, V gene, clone size, CDR3 length, D gene. A D gene is named only where the DNA matches it firmly. For some rows the clone size is stated as once, few or many, or as a class when expanded; others skip it.

TGCGCCAGCATTACAAATGCGGGTGTGGACAGCCCAGAAGCTTTCTTT | CASITNAGVDSPEAFF | TRBJ1-1 | TRBV23-1 | few | 16 | -
TGTGCCAGTAGTATGCAGCAACTAGCCAACAATGAGCAGTTCTTC | CASSMQQLANNEQFF | TRBJ2-1 | TRBV19 | - | 15 | -
TGCGCCAGCAGCCCTAGAGGCGGGACTAGAGCAGATACGCAGTATTTT | CASSPRGGTRADTQYF | TRBJ2-3 | TRBV5-1 | - | 16 | TRBD2
TGTGCCAGCAGCTTAGAGGGCAGCGGATTAGGGGAAAAACTGTTTTTT | CASSLEGSGLGEKLFF | TRBJ1-4 | TRBV7-2 | - | 16 | -
TGTGCCAGCAGCTACCCGACTAGCGGTACAGATACGCAGTATTTT | CASSYPTSGTDTQYF | TRBJ2-3 | TRBV7-2 | - | 15 | TRBD2
TGTGCCAGCAGCCCGGCGGGGGGTTATGGCTACACCTTC | CASSPAGGYGYTF | TRBJ1-2 | TRBV7-9 | - | 13 | -
TGTGCCAGCAGCCCCTCGGTGGCGCAGTATTTT | CASSPSVAQYF | TRBJ2-3 | TRBV6-6 | - | 11 | -
TGTGCCAGCAGGCAGGGTGGGGAAGGCTACACCTTC | CASRQGGEGYTF | TRBJ1-2 | TRBV27 | - | 12 | -
TGTGCCAGCAGCCATGGCGGGCCTTCCTACGAGCAGTACTTC | CASSHGGPSYEQYF | TRBJ2-7 | TRBV4-2 | - | 14 | -
TGTGCCTGGAGCGCCAGGGTCGATCAGCCCCAGCATTTT | CAWSARVDQPQHF | TRBJ1-5 | TRBV30 | - | 13 | -
TGTGCCAGCCGATCGAGTGGAGGTGAAGTTCATACTGAAGCTTTCTTT | CASRSSGGEVHTEAFF | TRBJ1-1 | TRBV6-6 | - | 16 | -
TGTGCCAGCAGCTCCTCCGGGACAAAAGACCCAGCTTTCTTT | CASSSSGTKDPAFF | TRBJ1-1 | TRBV6-5 | - | 14 | -
TGTGCCAGCAGCTTACAGGGCACCTACGAGCAGTACTTC | CASSLQGTYEQYF | TRBJ2-7 | TRBV13 | - | 13 | -
TGCGCCAGCAGCTACCGGGACCAAGAGACCCAGTACTTC | CASSYRDQETQYF | TRBJ2-5 | TRBV5-1 | - | 13 | -
TGTGCCAGCAGCCAATGGGCAGGGCAAGCGGGGTGGGCTTTCTTT | CASSQWAGQAGWAFF | TRBJ1-1 | TRBV14 | - | 15 | -
TGTGCCAGCAGCACCCGCCCGGGGGCTGAAGCTTTCTTT | CASSTRPGAEAFF | TRBJ1-1 | TRBV5-5 | - | 13 | -
TGTGCCAGCAGCTTGGCCGGGGGGGAGCAAGATACGCAGTATTTT | CASSLAGGEQDTQYF | TRBJ2-3 | TRBV5-4 | - | 15 | TRBD2
TGCGCCAGCAGCTCTTACAGGGGGCGAGGCACAGATACGCAGTATTTT | CASSSYRGRGTDTQYF | TRBJ2-3 | TRBV5-1 | - | 16 | TRBD1
TGTGCCAGCAGTTACTCAACAGGGAACACTGAAGCTTTCTTT | CASSYSTGNTEAFF | TRBJ1-1 | TRBV6-5 | - | 14 | -
TGTGCCAGCTCACCTAGACAGGGTTCCTACAATGAGCAGTTCTTC | CASSPRQGSYNEQFF | TRBJ2-1 | TRBV18 | few | 15 | TRBD1
TGTGCCAGCAGTTATGCGGAAGCTAACTATGGCTACACCTTC | CASSYAEANYGYTF | TRBJ1-2 | TRBV6-6 | - | 14 | -
TGTGCCAGTCGGGGTAGACGGCCCCAGCATTTT | CASRGRRPQHF | TRBJ1-5 | TRBV6-1 | - | 11 | -
TGTGCCAGCAGCTTATCTCACAGGGCTAACTATGGCTACACCTTC | CASSLSHRANYGYTF | TRBJ1-2 | TRBV7-2 | - | 15 | -
TGTGCCAGTAGTAGGGACAGGGGTAGCAATCAGCCCCAGCATTTT | CASSRDRGSNQPQHF | TRBJ1-5 | TRBV19 | - | 15 | TRBD1
TGTGCCAGCAGCCCCCTTCCACAGGGGGGCACTGAAGCTTTCTTT | CASSPLPQGGTEAFF | TRBJ1-1 | TRBV14 | - | 15 | TRBD1
TGTGCCAGCAGCACCGGAGACAGCCGAAGGGGGACCCAGTACTTC | CASSTGDSRRGTQYF | TRBJ2-5 | TRBV11-3 | - | 15 | -
TGTGCCACCAGCCCCCGGTTGGGGCTCCCCTACGAGCAGTACTTC | CATSPRLGLPYEQYF | TRBJ2-7 | TRBV15 | - | 15 | -
TGTGCCAGCAGCTTGACTAGGACAGGGGGAAATGGCTACACCTTC | CASSLTRTGGNGYTF | TRBJ1-2 | TRBV5-8 | - | 15 | TRBD1
TGTGCCATCACCGAGACAGAGAACACTGAAGCTTTCTTT | CAITETENTEAFF | TRBJ1-1 | TRBV10-3 | once | 13 | -
TGCGCCAGCAGCTTGGGGTGGACTAGCGGGGCACTGGAAGAGACCCAGTACTTC | CASSLGWTSGALEETQYF | TRBJ2-5 | TRBV5-1 | - | 18 | TRBD2
TGCGCCAGCAGCTTCCCTAGCGGGGACACGAGCTCCTACGAGCAGTACTTC | CASSFPSGDTSSYEQYF | TRBJ2-7 | TRBV5-1 | - | 17 | TRBD2
TGTGCCTCAATACAAACGGGGGGGAAAGAGACCCAGTACTTC | CASIQTGGKETQYF | TRBJ2-5 | TRBV30 | - | 14 | TRBD2
TGTGCCAGCAGCGTAGAGCGCAGATCCTACGAGCAGTACTTC | CASSVERRSYEQYF | TRBJ2-7 | TRBV9 | - | 14 | -
TGCGCCAGCAGCCAAGAGGTGGGCAGCATGAACACTGAAGCTTTCTTT | CASSQEVGSMNTEAFF | TRBJ1-1 | TRBV4-3 | - | 16 | -
TGTGCCAGCAGTTTCGGGACAGGGGCAGATGGCTACACCTTC | CASSFGTGADGYTF | TRBJ1-2 | TRBV27 | - | 14 | TRBD1
TGTGCCAGCAGTTGGCCCCCGACGGGTCTTTACGAGCAGTTCTTC | CASSWPPTGLYEQFF | TRBJ2-1 | TRBV6-6 | - | 15 | -
TGTGCCAGCAGATTACGGACAGGGATGAACACTGAAGCTTTCTTT | CASRLRTGMNTEAFF | TRBJ1-1 | TRBV2 | - | 15 | TRBD1
TGTGCCAGCAGCCGTGGACAAGAAGGTCAGCCCCAGCATTTT | CASSRGQEGQPQHF | TRBJ1-5 | TRBV7-9 | - | 14 | -
TGTGCCAGCAAACTGTACGAGGGAAACTATGGCTACACCTTC | CASKLYEGNYGYTF | TRBJ1-2 | TRBV6-5 | once | 14 | -
TGTGCCAGCAGTATAACAGGGGTGGACACTGAAGCTTTCTTT | CASSITGVDTEAFF | TRBJ1-1 | TRBV9 | - | 14 | TRBD1
TGTGCCAGCAGTGTGCAGGGGGCAAGCACAGATACGCAGTATTTT | CASSVQGASTDTQYF | TRBJ2-3 | TRBV2 | - | 15 | TRBD1
TGTGCCAGCAGCTTAGATAAAGCAGGGTTAGGAGAAAAACTGTTTTTT | CASSLDKAGLGEKLFF | TRBJ1-4 | TRBV11-2 | - | 16 | -
TGTGCCAGCAGCTACGATCAGGGTGATGAAGCTTTCTTT | CASSYDQGDEAFF | TRBJ1-1 | TRBV7-3 | - | 13 | -
TGTGCCAGCAGTCTTAGCGGTACATACGAGTACGAGCAGTACTTC | CASSLSGTYEYEQYF | TRBJ2-7 | TRBV9 | - | 15 | -
TGTGCCAGTAGTATCCGGGAGGGAGGAAACACCATATATTTT | CASSIREGGNTIYF | TRBJ1-3 | TRBV19 | - | 14 | -
TGTGCCAGCAGCTTGACGCCGGGACTAGCGGAGTACAATGAGCAGTTCTTC | CASSLTPGLAEYNEQFF | TRBJ2-1 | TRBV7-8 | once | 17 | TRBD2
TGTGCCAGCAGTGGTAGGGGCGCGGGATACGAGCAGTACTTC | CASSGRGAGYEQYF | TRBJ2-7 | TRBV6-1 | once | 14 | -
TGCGCCAGCAGCCAAGGGACAGGGGGCATCGAGGGCTACACCTTC | CASSQGTGGIEGYTF | TRBJ1-2 | TRBV4-3 | - | 15 | TRBD1
TGTGCCAGCAGCGACCGGGACAGCTCCTACGAGCAGTACTTC | CASSDRDSSYEQYF | TRBJ2-7 | TRBV9 | - | 14 | TRBD1
TGTGCCAGCAGCCCCGGTCCCGGGGGGCAAGATACGCAGTATTTT | CASSPGPGGQDTQYF | TRBJ2-3 | TRBV7-7 | - | 15 | -
TGTGCCAGCAGCGAAGGTTGGACAGGGTCTCAGCCCCAGCATTTT | CASSEGWTGSQPQHF | TRBJ1-5 | TRBV25-1 | - | 15 | TRBD1
TGTGCCAGCAGCTCGGCAGGGGGATTCCGAGAGACCCAGTACTTC | CASSSAGGFRETQYF | TRBJ2-5 | TRBV7-2 | - | 15 | TRBD1
TGTGCCAGCAGCCCGACCGGGACTAACTATGGCTACACCTTC | CASSPTGTNYGYTF | TRBJ1-2 | TRBV5-6 | - | 14 | -
TGTGCCAGCTCAGCGACAGGTAGTAGTGATTCACCCCTCCACTTT | CASSATGSSDSPLHF | TRBJ1-6 | TRBV18 | few | 15 | -
TGTGCTAGTGGTCCAGATACGAACACTGAAGCTTTCTTT | CASGPDTNTEAFF | TRBJ1-1 | TRBV12-5 | - | 13 | -
TGTGCCAGCAGGGCCGGGGGGGCTTTTGGCTACACCTTC | CASRAGGAFGYTF | TRBJ1-2 | TRBV6-5 | - | 13 | -
TGTGCCAGCAGCTTCTTCGGGGACATCGCTTTCTTT | CASSFFGDIAFF | TRBJ1-1 | TRBV5-6 | - | 12 | -
TGTGCCAGCAGCCAGGGAGGGATCGTTGTGGTCGAGCAGTACTTC | CASSQGGIVVVEQYF | TRBJ2-7 | TRBV25-1 | - | 15 | TRBD2
TGTGCCACCAGCAGAGTCCGGGATGGGCCCAATCAGCCCCAGCATTTT | CATSRVRDGPNQPQHF | TRBJ1-5 | TRBV15 | - | 16 | -